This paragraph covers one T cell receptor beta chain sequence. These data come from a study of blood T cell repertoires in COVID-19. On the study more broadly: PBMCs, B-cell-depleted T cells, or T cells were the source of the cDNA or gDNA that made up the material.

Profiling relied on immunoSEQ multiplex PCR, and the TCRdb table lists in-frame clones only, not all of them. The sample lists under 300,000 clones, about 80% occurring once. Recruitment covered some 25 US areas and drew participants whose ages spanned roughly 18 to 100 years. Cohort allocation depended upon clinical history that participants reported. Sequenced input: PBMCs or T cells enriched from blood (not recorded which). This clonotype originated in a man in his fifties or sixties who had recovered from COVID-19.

For the CDR3, the DNA is TGTGCCAGCAGCACGCGGGGGGGCGCGGACAATGAGCAGTTCTTC. Encoded protein: CASSTRGGADNEQFF. This rearrangement joins TRBV9 to TRBJ2-1, with 9 bases that match TRBD2. This CDR3 comprises 15 residues. CDR1 and CDR2 (germline): SGDLS, YYNGEE. Trimming cost V 4 bases and J 5 bases; bases outside gene matches: 7. The whole variable domain, filled in from reference TRBV9 and TRBJ2-1, reads DSGVTQTPKHLITATGQRVTLRCSPRSGDLSVYWYQQSLDQGLQFLIQYYNGEERAKGNILERFSAQQFPDLHSELNLSSLELGDSALYFCASSTRGGADNEQFFGPGTRLTVL.